These 9 T cell receptor beta chains originate from one sample sequenced in a study of shared clonotypes between healthy human individuals. Measured with immunoSEQ multiplex PCR; TCRdb has only the in-frame clones, and not every one. The repertoire holds 2.3 million or so clones, with approximately 95% as singletons. Input material: naive CD4+ T cells from PBMCs. Sample subset: CD45RA+ positively selected. The source is a man between 18 and 35 years old in good health. Some clones in this sample may be carry-over from other donors' samples.

Concerning this clone: Other DNA sequences in the sample encode the same CDR3. The V and J genes are TRBV6-5 and TRBJ2-7; 9 nucleotides line up with TRBD1. This CDR3 region has 14 residues. Germline CDR1 and CDR2: MNHEY and SVGAGI. V was clipped by 6 bases and J by 1 base; unmatched bases: 4. CDR3 DNA: TGTGCCAGCAGCCTTGGACAGGGGTCCTACGAGCAGTACTTC. Translating it yields CASSLGQGSYEQYF.

This chain links TRBV5-1 with TRBJ2-3, with 13 bases lining up with TRBD2. This CDR3 is 17 amino acids long. Germline V lookup: CDR1 SGHRS, CDR2 YFSETQ. V shed 4 bases and J 0 bases; nucleotides not matched to a gene: 5. The CDR3 DNA sequence: TGCGCCAGCAGCGGACTAGCGGGAGACCCTAGCACAGATACGCAGTATTTT. It specifies CASSGLAGDPSTDTQYF. The full variable domain, rest sourced from reference TRBV5-1 and TRBJ2-3, is KAGVTQTPRYLIKTRGQQVTLSCSPISGHRSVSWYQQTPGQGLQFLFEYFSETQRNKGNFPGRFSGRQFSNSRSEMNVSTLELGDSALYLCASSGLAGDPSTDTQYFGPGTRLTVL.

In its sample, this clone was seen once. This chain links TRBV7-9 with TRBJ1-2, with TRBD1 matching over 10 bases. The V gene's germline CDR1 is SEHNR and CDR2 FQNEAQ (reference sequence). CDR3 size: 14 residues. The V and J ends lost 5 bases and 12 bases, in that order; junction bases with no gene match: 12. The CDR3 sequence is CASSPGTGAALNTF. The CDR3 nucleotides read TGTGCCAGCAGCCCAGGGACAGGGGCCGCCCTTAACACCTTC.

The V and J genes are TRBV19 and TRBJ2-2, with 9 positions matching TRBD2. V dropped 7 bases and J dropped 8; count of bases not matched to a gene: 8. The germline CDR1 and CDR2 sequences are LNHDA and SQIVND (reference sequence). The CDR3 consists of 14 residues. The CDR3 region has the DNA TGTGCCAGTAAGGCTAGCGGGAAGTCGGGGGAGCTGTTTTTT. Its translation: CASKASGKSGELFF.

J is TRBJ2-3 and V is TRBV6-1; 7 nucleotides align to TRBD1. The germline gives CDR1 MNHNS, CDR2 SASEGT. The junction had 4 bases not matched to a gene; V was cut back by 0 bases and J by 4 bases. CDR3 length: 15 amino acids. The CDR3 here is CASSEALQGADTQYF. Written as DNA, the CDR3 is TGTGCCAGCAGTGAAGCGCTTCAGGGGGCAGATACGCAGTATTTT.

V gene TRBV12-5 combines with J gene TRBJ1-1, with a tentative D call TRBD1 (5 bases). The CDR3 covers 13 residues. V lost 0 bases and J lost 9, with 11 bases in between. The germline gives CDR1 LGHNT, CDR2 FRNRAP. The CDR3 loop reads CASGLVGRDQAFF. The DNA of the CDR3 is TGTGCTAGTGGTTTGGTGGGCCGGGACCAAGCTTTCTTT.

The V call is TRBV7-9, the J call TRBJ2-7; D is perhaps TRBD1 (6 bases). The CDR3 runs 14 residues. CDR1 is SEHNR and CDR2 is FQNEAQ in the germline V gene (reference sequence). V was clipped by 7 bases and J by 0 bases, with 13 bases between them. The CDR3 region is CASTAGQSSYEQYF. Here the CDR3 DNA reads TGTGCCAGCACCGCCGGACAGAGCTCCTACGAGCAGTACTTC.

This chain joins TRBV4-2 and TRBJ1-2; D unclear. V was pared by 3 bases and J by 0 bases, with 14 bases between. Germline CDR1 reads LGHNA; CDR2 reads YNFKEQ. The CDR3 runs to 16 residues. In nucleotides, the CDR3 is TGTGCCAGCAGCCACCTGGAAGGAAAAGCTAACTATGGCTACACCTTC. Translated: CASSHLEGKANYGYTF.

V is TRBV4-2 and J is TRBJ2-1, with a possible D match to TRBD2 (6 bases). CDR1 LGHNA and CDR2 YNFKEQ come from the germline V gene. The CDR3 is made up of 15 amino acids. V was pared by 0 bases and J by 9 bases, with 15 bases between. CDR3 loop: CASSQERPRGGEQFF. The CDR3 region has the DNA TGTGCCAGCAGCCAAGAAAGGCCACGGGGAGGTGAGCAGTTCTTC.